This record concerns one T cell receptor (beta chain) sequence. Its specificity is unknown. CDR1 MDHEN and CDR2 SYDVKM come from the germline V gene. The CDR3 sequence is 17 residues long. Trimming cost V 3 bases and J 2 bases; bases outside gene matches: 12. This sample was taken from a study of OX40 agonist ivuxolimab in advanced cancers. Overall study: Dose-escalation subjects each had hepatocellular carcinoma, melanoma, renal cell or head and neck cancer. Broader study findings: In the expanded peripheral T cells, antigen specificity was never determined. Normalized expansion of T-cell clones was also low for some nonresponders.

TCRdb's table, derived via immunoSEQ multiplex PCR, lists solely in-frame clones and lacks some. Altogether tens of thousands of clones are present, about 88% being singletons, with the ten largest covering 9% to 15%. This TCR derives from an adult with an advanced solid tumor such as melanoma, head and neck, liver or kidney cancer. The input for sequencing was CD4+ or CD8+ T cells sorted from blood, taken in a trial of the OX40 agonist ivuxolimab. The chain is built from TRBV28 and TRBJ2-5; 7 bases agree with TRBD1. CDR3 in amino acids: CASSLGTDIRLQETQYF. The CDR3 nucleotides are TGTGCCAGCAGTTTGGGGACAGACATCAGGCTTCAAGAGACCCAGTACTTC.